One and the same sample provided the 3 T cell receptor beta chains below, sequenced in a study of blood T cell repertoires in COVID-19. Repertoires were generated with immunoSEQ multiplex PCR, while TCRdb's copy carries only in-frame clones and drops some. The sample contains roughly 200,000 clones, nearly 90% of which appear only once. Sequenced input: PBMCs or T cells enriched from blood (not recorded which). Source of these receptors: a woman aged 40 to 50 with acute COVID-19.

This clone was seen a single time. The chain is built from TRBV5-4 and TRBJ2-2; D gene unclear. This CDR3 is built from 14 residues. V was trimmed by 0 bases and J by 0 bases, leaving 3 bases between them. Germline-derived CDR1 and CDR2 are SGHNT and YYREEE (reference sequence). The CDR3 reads CASSLEPNTGELFF. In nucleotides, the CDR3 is TGTGCCAGCAGCTTGGAGCCGAACACCGGGGAGCTGTTTTTT.

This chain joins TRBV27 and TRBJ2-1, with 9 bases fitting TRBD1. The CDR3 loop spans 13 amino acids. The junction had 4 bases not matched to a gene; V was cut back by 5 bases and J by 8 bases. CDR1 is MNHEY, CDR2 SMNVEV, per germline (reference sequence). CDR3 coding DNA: TGTGCCAGCAGTGGGACAGGGTACGATGAGCAGTTCTTC. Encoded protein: CASSGTGYDEQFF.

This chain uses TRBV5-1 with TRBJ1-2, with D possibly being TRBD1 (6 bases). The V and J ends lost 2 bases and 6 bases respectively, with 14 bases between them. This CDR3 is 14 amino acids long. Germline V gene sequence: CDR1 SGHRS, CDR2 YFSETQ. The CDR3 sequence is CASSLQGPKDGYTF. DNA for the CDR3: TGCGCCAGCAGCTTACAGGGACCTAAAGATGGCTACACCTTC.